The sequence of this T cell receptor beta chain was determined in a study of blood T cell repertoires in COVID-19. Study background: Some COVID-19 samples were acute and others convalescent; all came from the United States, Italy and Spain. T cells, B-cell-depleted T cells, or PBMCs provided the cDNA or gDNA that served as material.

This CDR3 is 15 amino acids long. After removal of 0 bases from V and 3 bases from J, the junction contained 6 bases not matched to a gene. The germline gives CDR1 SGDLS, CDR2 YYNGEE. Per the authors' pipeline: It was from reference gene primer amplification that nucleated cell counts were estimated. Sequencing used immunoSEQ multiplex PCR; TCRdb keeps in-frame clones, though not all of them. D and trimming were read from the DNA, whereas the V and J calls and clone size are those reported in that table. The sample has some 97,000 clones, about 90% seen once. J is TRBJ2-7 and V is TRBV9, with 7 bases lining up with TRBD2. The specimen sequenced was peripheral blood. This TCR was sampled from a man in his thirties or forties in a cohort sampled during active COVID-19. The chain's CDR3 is CASSVDLGEGYEQYF. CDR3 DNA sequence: TGTGCCAGCAGCGTAGATTTGGGGGAGGGCTACGAGCAGTACTTC.